This T cell receptor (beta chain) was obtained from a study of OX40 agonist ivuxolimab in advanced cancers. Study in general: There were three patients with partial responses, one having hepatocellular carcinoma and two cutaneous melanoma.

TCRdb's copy holds only in-frame clones and misses some; the assay was immunoSEQ multiplex PCR. The sample carries 30,000 to 35,000 clones, around four fifths recorded once. Germline V gene data show CDR1 as SGHAT and CDR2 as FQNNGV. The CDR3 is made up of 13 amino acids. Trimming left V 1 base short and J 4 bases short, with 5 bases between. Sequencing was performed on CD4+ or CD8+ T cells sorted from blood, taken in a trial of the OX40 agonist ivuxolimab. This receptor was taken from an adult with an advanced solid tumor such as melanoma, head and neck, liver or kidney cancer. The chain recombines TRBV11-2 with TRBJ2-1; possible D gene TRBD2, 5 bases. This CDR3 is CASSLGGYNEQFF. The CDR3 bases are TGTGCCAGCAGCTTAGGCGGGTACAATGAGCAGTTCTTC. Filled out from reference TRBV11-2 and TRBJ2-1, the complete variable domain reads EAGVAQSPRYKIIEKRQSVAFWCNPISGHATLYWYQQILGQGPKLLIQFQNNGVVDDSQLPKDRFSAERLKGVDSTLKIQPAKLEDSAVYLCASSLGGYNEQFFGPGTRLTVL.